These 17 T cell receptor beta chains were sequenced from one sample in a study of cytomegalovirus exposure and HLA in healthy donors. PCR used 60 Vbeta primers and 13 Jbeta primers. This table comes from immunoSEQ multiplex PCR, and its TCRdb copy is limited to in-frame clones, with some not included. The data show 150,000 to 200,000 clones, roughly three quarters seen once. The sample taken for sequencing was PBMCs. These receptors came from a male donor in good health and CMV-seropositive.

This sequence joins TRBV5-3 and TRBJ1-2; 7 positions agree with TRBD1. TRBV5-3 is noted as an ORF with a role that remains uncertain. Trimming removed 4 bases from V and 0 bases from J; junction bases left unmatched: 12. The CDR3 has 17 amino acids. Here the CDR3 reads CARSLGQRGTTNYGYTF. Written as DNA, the CDR3 is TGTGCCAGAAGCCTGGGACAGCGGGGGACCACTAACTATGGCTACACCTTC.

The chain recombines TRBV5-1 with TRBJ2-7, with 7 positions matching TRBD1. CDR1 SGHRS and CDR2 YFSETQ come from the germline V gene. Losses at the gene ends were 3 bases for V and 2 bases for J; bases not matched to a gene: 5. This CDR3 is 14 amino acids long. CDR3 DNA sequence: TGCGCCAGCAGCTCACAGGGGAATGCCTACGAGCAGTACTTC. Encoded protein: CASSSQGNAYEQYF.

The rearrangement joins TRBV19 to TRBJ2-7, with D possibly being TRBD2 (6 bases). The CDR3 has 15 residues. From germline, CDR1 is LNHDA and CDR2 SQIVND (reference sequence). Trimming cost V 4 bases and J 0 bases, with 13 bases left between them. The CDR3 bases are TGTGCCAGTAGTACCCGGGACGGGAGCTCCTACGAGCAGTACTTC. The encoded protein is CASSTRDGSSYEQYF. The variable domain in full, completed from reference TRBV19 and TRBJ2-7, reads DGGITQSPKYLFRKEGQNVTLSCEQNLNHDAMYWYRQDPGQGLRLIYYSQIVNDFQKGDIAEGYSVSREKKESFPLTVTSAQKNPTAFYLCASSTRDGSSYEQYFGPGTRLTVT.

V gene TRBV9 combines with J gene TRBJ2-1; 9 bases align to TRBD2. V lost 7 bases to trimming and J lost 7 bases; unmatched junction nucleotides: 9. The CDR3 sequence is 14 residues long. The germline V gene encodes CDR1 SGDLS and CDR2 YYNGEE. CDR3 sequence: CASRPSGAGNEQFF. The CDR3, as DNA: TGTGCCAGCCGCCCTAGCGGGGCGGGGAATGAGCAGTTCTTC.

Here the CDR3 DNA reads TGTGCCAGCAACCAACAGTATAGCAATCAGCCCCAGCATTTT. This translates into CASNQQYSNQPQHF. The V call is TRBV28, the J call TRBJ1-5; D is unclear. The V end lost 7 bases, the J end lost 0 bases, and 10 bases lay between the germline ends. The CDR3 runs 14 residues. The V gene's germline CDR1 is MDHEN and CDR2 SYDVKM.

The rearrangement uses TRBV6-6 and TRBJ2-7; D is undetermined. The germline gives CDR1 MNHNY, CDR2 SVGAGI (reference sequence). The CDR3 length is 12 residues. Trimming stripped 8 bases from V and 1 base from J, with 9 bases between. For the CDR3, the DNA is TGTGCCAGCTCCTCCGGTTCCTACGAGCAGTACTTC. Its protein is CASSSGSYEQYF.

The genes are TRBV27 and TRBJ2-7; 12 nucleotides agree with TRBD1. CDR3 size: 13 residues. Germline loops: CDR1 MNHEY, CDR2 SMNVEV (reference sequence). With V trimmed by 8 bases and J by 6 bases, 5 bases remained unmatched. This CDR3 reads CASWGTGGAEQYF. DNA of the CDR3: TGTGCCAGCTGGGGGACAGGGGGCGCCGAGCAGTACTTC.

V usage is TRBV2 and J usage is TRBJ2-7; the D gene is possibly TRBD1 (5 bases). This CDR3 contains 14 residues. The V gene lost 6 bases and the J gene lost 3 bases, with 15 bases spanning the gap. The germline gives CDR1 SNHLY, CDR2 FYNNEI. The CDR3 here is CASSRHEDSYEQYF. The CDR3 region has the DNA TGTGCCAGCAGCCGGCATGAAGACAGCTACGAGCAGTACTTC.

This chain links TRBV7-3 with TRBJ1-2; 9 bases fit TRBD1. CDR1 and CDR2 (germline): SGHTA, FQGTGA. V lost 1 base and J lost 8; bases outside the gene matches: 2. CDR3 size: 13 residues. CDR3 coding DNA: TGTGCCAGCAGCTTAAGGACAGGGGAAGGCTACACCTTC. This encodes CASSLRTGEGYTF.

This clone was detected a few times. V is TRBV27 and J is TRBJ1-1; 9 positions agree with TRBD1. V gave up 4 bases and J gave up 5 bases; unmatched junction bases: 11. CDR3 length: 16 residues. Germline assignment: CDR1 MNHEY and CDR2 SMNVEV (reference sequence). CDR3: CASSSPQGARRTEAFF. DNA of the CDR3: TGTGCCAGCAGTTCCCCACAGGGGGCGCGACGGACTGAAGCTTTCTTT.

The CDR3 sequence is CASSLFQIGGLNTGELFF. CDR3 DNA: TGTGCCAGCAGCTTGTTTCAGATAGGGGGCCTGAACACCGGGGAGCTGTTTTTT. This chain joins TRBV7-8 and TRBJ2-2; 7 nucleotides agree with TRBD1. V lost 3 bases to trimming and J lost 1 base; unmatched junction nucleotides: 11. The germline V gene has CDR1 SGHVS and CDR2 FQNEAQ. The CDR3 spans 18 residues.

V gene TRBV28 combines with J gene TRBJ1-2; 9 bases map to TRBD1. Germline trimming cut 5 bases from V and 8 bases from J; bases unmatched to any gene: 6. Per germline, CDR1 MDHEN and CDR2 SYDVKM. The length of the CDR3 is 13 residues. The CDR3 is CASSPSTGGGYTF. CDR3 bases: TGTGCCAGCAGTCCCTCGACAGGGGGGGGCTACACCTTC.

The CDR3 sequence is CASSPLAGGLSSDTQYF. CDR3 coding DNA: TGTGCCAGCAGCCCCCTAGCGGGGGGGCTATCCTCAGATACGCAGTATTTT. The chain carries TRBV7-9 and TRBJ2-3; 12 bases fit TRBD2. This CDR3 spans 17 amino acids. V dropped 5 bases and J dropped 4; count of bases not matched to a gene: 10. The germline V gene encodes CDR1 SEHNR and CDR2 FQNEAQ (reference sequence).

The rearrangement joins TRBV9 to TRBJ1-4; D gene unclear. The CDR3 extends over 16 amino acids. V was trimmed by 4 bases and J by 3 bases, leaving 16 bases between them. Germline-derived CDR1 and CDR2 are SGDLS and YYNGEE. Here the CDR3 DNA reads TGTGCCAGCAGCCCATGGGAGGGCCGATCTAATGAAAAACTGTTTTTT. Its protein product is CASSPWEGRSNEKLFF. Filled out from reference TRBV9 and TRBJ1-4, the complete variable domain reads DSGVTQTPKHLITATGQRVTLRCSPRSGDLSVYWYQQSLDQGLQFLIQYYNGEERAKGNILERFSAQQFPDLHSELNLSSLELGDSALYFCASSPWEGRSNEKLFFGSGTQLSVL.

The J gene is TRBJ1-2, the V gene TRBV19; 7 nucleotides match TRBD1. The CDR3 is 13 residues long. V lost 4 bases, J lost 4 bases, and 3 bases stayed unmatched. The germline V gene encodes CDR1 LNHDA and CDR2 SQIVND (reference sequence). The CDR3 sequence: CASSTGQLYGYTF. CDR3 DNA sequence: TGTGCCAGTAGTACGGGACAGCTCTATGGCTACACCTTC.

This clone was detected only once. The rearrangement uses TRBV7-2 and TRBJ1-1; D possibly corresponds to TRBD1 (6 bases). Germline-derived CDR1 and CDR2 are SGHTA and FQGNSA. CDR3 length equals 18 residues. V lost 1 base, J lost 2 bases, and 20 bases lay in between. The DNA of the CDR3 is TGTGCCAGCAGCTTAGGTTATTATGGGGGACACAAAAACACTGAAGCTTTCTTT. Its protein product is CASSLGYYGGHKNTEAFF.

This chain connects TRBV29-1 to TRBJ1-1; TRBD1 matches at 7 bases. The CDR3 contains 13 residues. J gave up 4 bases and V 7 bases, and 9 bases lay outside the gene matches. Germline CDR1 SQVTM, CDR2 ANQGSEA. The CDR3 DNA sequence: TGCAGCGCGGGACCAGGGGGAGTCACTGAAGCTTTCTTT. Translating it yields CSAGPGGVTEAFF.